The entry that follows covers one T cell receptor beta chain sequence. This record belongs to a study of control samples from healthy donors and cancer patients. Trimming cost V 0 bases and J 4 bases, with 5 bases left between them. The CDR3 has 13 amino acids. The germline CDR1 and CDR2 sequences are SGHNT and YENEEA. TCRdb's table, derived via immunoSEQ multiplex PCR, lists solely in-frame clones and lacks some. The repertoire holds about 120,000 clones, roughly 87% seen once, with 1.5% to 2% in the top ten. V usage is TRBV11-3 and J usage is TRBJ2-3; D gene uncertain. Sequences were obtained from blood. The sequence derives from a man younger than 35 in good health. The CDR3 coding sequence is TGTGCCAGCAGCTTAGAGGGTTCAGATACGCAGTATTTT. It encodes CASSLEGSDTQYF.